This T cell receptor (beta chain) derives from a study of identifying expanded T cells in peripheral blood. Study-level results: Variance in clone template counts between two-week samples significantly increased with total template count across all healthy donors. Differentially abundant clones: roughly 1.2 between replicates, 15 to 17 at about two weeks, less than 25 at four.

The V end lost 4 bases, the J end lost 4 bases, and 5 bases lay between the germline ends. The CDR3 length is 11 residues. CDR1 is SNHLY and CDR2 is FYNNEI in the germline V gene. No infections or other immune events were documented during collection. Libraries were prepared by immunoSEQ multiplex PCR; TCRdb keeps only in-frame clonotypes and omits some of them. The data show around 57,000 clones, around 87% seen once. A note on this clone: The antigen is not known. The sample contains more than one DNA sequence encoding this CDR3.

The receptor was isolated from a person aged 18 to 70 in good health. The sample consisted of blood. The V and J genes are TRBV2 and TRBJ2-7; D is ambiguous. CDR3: CASSGAYEQYF. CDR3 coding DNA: TGTGCCAGCAGTGGAGCTTACGAGCAGTACTTC.